This T cell receptor (beta chain) was sequenced during a study of OX40 agonist ivuxolimab in advanced cancers. The CDR3 is made up of 12 amino acids. Trimming took off 0 bases at V and 9 bases at J, with 7 bases between the two ends. Germline V gene sequence: CDR1 SGHRS, CDR2 YFSETQ. Some clones are missing from TCRdb's copy, which holds only in-frame ones; the method was immunoSEQ multiplex PCR. In the table there are more than 50,000 clones, 82% of which are singletons. The input for sequencing was CD4+ or CD8+ T cells sorted from blood, taken in a trial of the OX40 agonist ivuxolimab. This TCR was sampled from an adult with an advanced solid tumor such as melanoma, head and neck, liver or kidney cancer. This chain joins TRBV5-1 and TRBJ1-3, with D possibly TRBD1 on 6 matching bases. The CDR3 loop reads CASSLGDITIYF. CDR3 DNA sequence: TGCGCCAGCAGCTTGGGGGACATCACCATATATTTT.